This paragraph reports one T cell receptor (beta chain). Treatment defined: randomized to nivolumab then ipilimumab (arm A) or the reverse (arm B). Patients had received no earlier DNA-damaging chemotherapy. From thawed PBMCs, live CD3+CD8+ cells negative for CD19 and CD56 were sorted. These data belong to a study of sequential checkpoint blockade in melanoma. The overall study: Arm A got nivolumab then ipilimumab; arm B the reverse, 1:1. Both treatment sequences were followed by maintenance nivolumab.

Sequencing was performed with immunoSEQ multiplex PCR; in TCRdb, only in-frame clones are kept and a portion is missing. Among over 8,000 clones listed, roughly 90% were seen once. The TCR comes from a human donor with melanoma. Source: CD8+ T cells sorted from blood (inferred from file names), taken from a patient given nivolumab and ipilimumab in sequence.

The CDR3 is CASSLVRASDKPNYGYTF. In DNA, the CDR3 is TGTGCCAGCAGCTTAGTCCGTGCTTCGGACAAGCCTAACTATGGCTACACCTTC. This chain connects TRBV7-9 to TRBJ1-2; a possible D gene is TRBD1 (5 bases). Germline loops: CDR1 SEHNR, CDR2 FQNEAQ (reference sequence). Trimming removed 1 base from V and 0 bases from J, with 18 bases in between. There are 18 residues in the CDR3.